Each of the 15 T cell receptor beta chains below was sequenced from the same sample in a study of immune heterogeneity within non-small cell lung tumors (dated by TCRdb to 2016 to 2019). The data were produced on a HiSeq X Ten. A multiplex PCR system amplified the TCR beta CDR3 region, with a first 10-cycle round using 32 V-gene forward and 13 J-gene reverse primers. TCRdb cleaned the public reads at Q25 with fastp, built clones with MiXCR and kept in-frame beta chains. Every distinct CDR3 protein forms one entry, paired with its most common genes and DNA. This sample comprises just over 15,000 distinct CDR3 sequences, approximately 30% of them detected only once. Around 4% of the sample rests with the top ten. Genomic DNA extracted from bulk tumor tissue served as TCR template, with around 590 ng gDNA amplified per sample. Multiple biopsies per primary tumor were taken during surgery, spaced as far apart as possible within the tumor mass. The study cohort was described as untreated, and patients were newly diagnosed NSCLC cases undergoing curative surgery.

Sequencing input: lung tumor tissue. All receptors come from a man between 35 and 55 years old with non-small cell lung cancer.

A few counts support this clonotype. The V call is TRBV5-1, the J call TRBJ2-1, with TRBD2 matching over 9 bases. Germline CDR1 and CDR2: SGHRS and YFSETQ. The CDR3 runs 17 residues. Trimming cost V 0 bases and J 2 bases; bases outside gene matches: 6. CDR3 sequence reads: CASSLETSGFPYNEQFF. The CDR3 coding sequence is TGCGCCAGCAGCTTGGAGACTAGCGGTTTTCCCTACAATGAGCAGTTCTTC.

This clonotype was seen more than once but under ten times. CDR3 protein: CASSLGFGTGESPLHF. The CDR3 nucleotides read TGCGCCAGCAGCTTGGGATTCGGGACAGGGGAATCACCCCTCCACTTT. This sequence joins TRBV5-1 and TRBJ1-6; TRBD1 aligns across 10 bases. The CDR3 has 16 residues. Trimming removed 0 bases from V and 10 bases from J; junction bases left unmatched: 7. Germline lookup yields CDR1 SGHRS and CDR2 YFSETQ.

This clonotype rates as medium-sized. The V and J genes are TRBV12-3 or TRBV12-4 and TRBJ2-1; D could derive from TRBD1 or TRBD2 (5 bases each). This CDR3 is built from 15 residues. V dropped 3 bases and J dropped 0 bases, with 9 bases sitting between them. CDR3 bases: TGTGCCAGCAGTTTGCCAGGGAGCTCCTACAATGAGCAGTTCTTC. It specifies CASSLPGSSYNEQFF.

This clonotype is a singleton in its sample. The chain is built from TRBV7-3 and TRBJ2-1, with TRBD2 matching 10 bases. Germline V gene data show CDR1 as SGHTA and CDR2 as FQGTGA. V lost 5 bases to trimming and J lost 10 bases; unmatched junction nucleotides: 11. The CDR3 consists of 15 residues. CDR3 DNA: TGTGCCAGCAGCAAACTAGCGGGAAACCCGGGGGAGCAGTTCTTC. Its protein is CASSKLAGNPGEQFF.

As for this clonotype: A much larger clonotype is one base distant, so this may be a read error. The chain combines TRBV7-2 with TRBJ2-2; perhaps TRBD2 as D (5 bases). Deletions cut 4 bases from V and 2 bases from J, with 11 bases between. The CDR3 has 15 residues. CDR1 is SGHTA and CDR2 is FQGNSA in the germline V gene. The DNA of the CDR3 is TGTGCCAGCAGCTCACAAGCGGTCAACACCGGGGAGCTGTTTTTT. Protein product: CASSSQAVNTGELFF.

This clonotype showed up just a few times. CDR3 sequence: CASSADNNPGELFF. The CDR3 DNA reads as TGTGCCAGCAGTGCGGACAACAATCCCGGGGAGCTGTTTTTT. The rearrangement links TRBV6-4 to TRBJ2-2; D perhaps matches TRBD1 (5 bases). CDR1 and CDR2 from the germline V gene are MRHNA and SNTAGT. Trimming cost V 4 bases and J 6 bases, with 12 bases left between them. This CDR3 has 14 residues.

This clonotype was found many times. The chain employs TRBV27 and TRBJ2-1; 7 positions agree with TRBD2. This CDR3 region has 16 residues. The germline V gene has CDR1 MNHEY and CDR2 SMNVEV (reference sequence). Trimming cost V 6 bases and J 5 bases; bases outside gene matches: 13. Written as DNA, the CDR3 is TGTGCCAGCAGACGCCAAGCGGGACTGGATGACAATGAGCAGTTCTTC. This translates into CASRRQAGLDDNEQFF.

This clonotype was recorded a few times. The rearrangement links TRBV6-1 to TRBJ2-2; D is unclear. Germline CDR1 reads MNHNS; CDR2 reads SASEGT. V was clipped by 5 bases and J by 6 bases, with 7 bases between them. This CDR3 region has 12 residues. CDR3 sequence reads: CASSMASGELFF. CDR3 DNA sequence: TGTGCCAGCAGTATGGCCTCCGGGGAGCTGTTTTTT.

This clonotype has a handful of counts. CDR3 amino acids: CASSLVGEQFF. CDR3 coding DNA: TGTGCCAGCAGTTTAGTGGGTGAGCAGTTCTTC. V is TRBV12-3 or TRBV12-4 and J is TRBJ2-1, with unresolved D. V lost 1 base to trimming and J lost 9 bases, with 4 bases between them. There are 11 residues in the CDR3.

On this clonotype: This CDR3 fails to terminate in the conserved phenylalanine or tryptophan, so it likely reflects a read error. The rearrangement uses TRBV7-6 and TRBJ1-2; D is possibly TRBD1 (5 bases). V was trimmed by 5 bases and J by 7 bases, leaving 23 bases between them. The CDR3 runs to 16 residues. The V gene's germline CDR1 is SGHVS and CDR2 FNYEAQ. The CDR3 sequence: CASSPQSDGGLCGYTV. DNA of the CDR3: TGTGCCAGCAGCCCCCAATCCGACGGGGGTTTATGTGGCTACACCGTC.

Concerning this clonotype itself: A much larger clone differs from this one at a single base, so this may be a read error. The chain employs TRBV3-1 and TRBJ2-7; possibly TRBD2 for D (6 bases). Trimming removed 1 base at V and 11 bases at J, with 15 bases between. Germline V gives CDR1 LGHDT, CDR2 YNNKEL (reference sequence). The CDR3 loop spans 13 amino acids. The chain's CDR3 is CASSQGTSGEKYF. The CDR3 DNA reads as TGTGCCAGCAGCCAAGGGACATCGGGGGAGAAGTACTTC.

A word on this clonotype: It may be a read error: a sequence one base away is much more abundant. The chain employs TRBV20-1 and TRBJ2-3, with 10 bases aligning to TRBD1. The J segment lost 7 bases and the V segment lost 8 bases, leaving 12 bases of the junction unmatched. Germline V gene data show CDR1 as DFQATT and CDR2 as SNEGSKA (reference sequence). This CDR3 is 14 amino acids long. The CDR3 here is CSLIQTGGAYTQYF. CDR3 DNA sequence: TGCAGTCTTATACAGACAGGGGGCGCGTATACGCAGTATTTT.

The chain joins TRBV5-4 to TRBJ1-6; D not certain. Germline CDR1 is SGHNT and CDR2 is YYREEE (reference sequence). CDR3 size: 13 residues. Trimming took 0 bases from V and 7 from J, leaving 5 bases between them. The CDR3 here is CASSLVGNSPLHF. CDR3 DNA sequence: TGTGCCAGCAGCTTGGTTGGGAATTCACCCCTCCACTTT. The full variable domain, completed using reference TRBV5-4 and TRBJ1-6, is ETGVTQSPTHLIKTRGQQVTLRCSSQSGHNTVSWYQQALGQGPQFIFQYYREEENGRGNFPPRFSGLQFPNYSSELNVNALELDDSALYLCASSLVGNSPLHFGNGTRLTVT.

This clonotype was picked up a small number of times. The rearrangement links TRBV29-1 to TRBJ1-1, with D possibly TRBD1 on 6 matching bases. Trimming cost V 4 bases and J 0 bases, with 9 bases left between them. This CDR3 region has 13 residues. Germline lookup yields CDR1 SQVTM and CDR2 ANQGSEA. CDR3 sequence reads: CSVGRGMNTEAFF. In DNA, the CDR3 is TGCAGCGTTGGCAGGGGAATGAACACTGAAGCTTTCTTT.

This clonotype was detected many times. V and J are TRBV2 and TRBJ2-1; possibly TRBD2 for D (5 bases). The germline CDR1 and CDR2 sequences are SNHLY and FYNNEI. This CDR3 contains 17 residues. V lost 6 bases and J lost 4, with 22 bases in between. The CDR3 sequence is CASRQLPSSPPYNEQFF. The CDR3 region has the DNA TGTGCCAGCAGACAACTACCTTCTAGCCCACCTTACAATGAGCAGTTCTTC.